One and the same sample provided the 20 T cell receptor beta chains below, sequenced in a study of blood T cell repertoires in COVID-19. TCRdb's copy holds only in-frame clones and misses some; the assay was immunoSEQ multiplex PCR. The data hold about 100,000 clones, with about two thirds observed a single time. Source material: peripheral blood. The receptor source for this set is a woman in her thirties or forties with acute or convalescent COVID-19.

The gene calls are TRBV6-2 or TRBV6-3 and TRBJ1-5, with no clear D. Between the trimmed V and J ends, which lost 0 bases and 6 bases, there was a span of 12 bases. This CDR3 spans 15 amino acids. CDR1 is MNHEY and CDR2 is SVGEGT in the germline V gene. In DNA form, the CDR3 reads TGTGCCAGCAGTTACTCGATCGGGTATCTTCAGCCCCAGCATTTT. As protein: CASSYSIGYLQPQHF.

In its sample, this clone was seen once. The chain combines TRBV28 with TRBJ1-4; TRBD1 matches at 8 bases. Per the germline V gene, CDR1 is MDHEN and CDR2 is SYDVKM. The CDR3 has 16 amino acids. Losses at the gene ends were 4 bases for V and 8 bases for J; bases not matched to a gene: 12. The CDR3 region is CASSSPPGQGSEKLFF. The CDR3 bases are TGTGCCAGCAGTTCCCCCCCCGGACAGGGAAGCGAAAAACTGTTTTTT.

The chain recombines TRBV7-9 with TRBJ1-4; 7 bases match TRBD1. V trimming: 5 bases; J trimming: 4 bases; junction bases outside the gene matches: 7. CDR3 length: 15 residues. Germline assignment: CDR1 SEHNR and CDR2 FQNEAQ (reference sequence). This CDR3 is CASSPPGQHNEKLFF. For the CDR3, the DNA is TGTGCCAGCAGCCCCCCGGGACAGCATAATGAAAAACTGTTTTTT.

This clone occurred once. The chain links TRBV28 to TRBJ1-2, with no clear D. Germline CDR1 reads MDHEN; CDR2 reads SYDVKM. Trimming shortened V by 2 bases and J by 8 bases, and 15 bases separated the two germline ends. The CDR3 totals 14 residues. The chain's CDR3 is CASSLGTGSQGYTF. The CDR3, as DNA: TGTGCCAGCAGTTTAGGTACCGGGTCTCAGGGCTACACCTTC.

The chain combines TRBV14 with TRBJ2-3, with 8 bases aligning to TRBD1. The V gene's germline CDR1 is SGHDN and CDR2 FVKESK. Trimming cost V 3 bases and J 10 bases; bases outside gene matches: 3. The CDR3 sequence is 12 residues long. CDR3 loop: CASSQRTGSQYF. The DNA of the CDR3 is TGTGCCAGCAGCCAGAGGACAGGGTCGCAGTATTTT.

The J gene is TRBJ2-6, the V gene TRBV5-1, with D perhaps matching TRBD2 (5 bases). The CDR3 totals 17 residues. Germline V gives CDR1 SGHRS, CDR2 YFSETQ. With 7 bases removed from V and 4 bases from J, the gap between germline ends came to 21 bases. The CDR3 spells CASRLTPPGGGANVLTF. CDR3 DNA: TGCGCCAGCCGATTGACACCACCGGGCGGGGGGGCCAACGTCCTGACTTTC.

The sample holds a few counts of this clone. V is TRBV28 and J is TRBJ2-1; 11 nucleotides agree with TRBD2. Germline V lookup: CDR1 MDHEN, CDR2 SYDVKM. With 3 bases clipped from V and 9 bases from J, the junction kept 10 bases outside the gene matches. The length of the CDR3 is 16 residues. Here the CDR3 DNA reads TGTGCCAGCAGTTTCGTCCGACTAGCGGGATTAGGTGAGCAGTTCTTC. Protein sequence: CASSFVRLAGLGEQFF.

The chain has TRBV6-5 and TRBJ1-6; 7 bases are shared with TRBD1. V shed 6 bases, J shed 10 bases, and the junction held 9 bases outside the gene matches. This CDR3 spans 14 amino acids. Germline V gene lookup returns CDR1 MNHEY and CDR2 SVGAGI. CDR3 nucleotides: TGTGCCAGCAGCTCCCAGGGGGTCGGGTCACCCCTCCACTTT. The encoded protein is CASSSQGVGSPLHF.

The chain employs TRBV14 and TRBJ2-6; 9 positions match TRBD1. Germline CDR1 reads SGHDN; CDR2 reads FVKESK. The CDR3 extends over 20 amino acids. Unmatched junction bases numbered 13, after V lost 4 bases and J lost 0 bases. CDR3 DNA: TGTGCCAGCAGCCCAAAGTGGTGGGGACAGGGTCTCTCTGGGGCCAACGTCCTGACTTTC. Translating gives CASSPKWWGQGLSGANVLTF.

CDR3 coding DNA: TGTGCCAGCAGCTTAGGGCTGCCGTCCTACAATGAGCAGTTCTTC. This gives the protein CASSLGLPSYNEQFF. The rearrangement joins TRBV7-3 to TRBJ2-1; D unresolved. The CDR3 extends over 15 amino acids. The germline V and J ends were trimmed by 2 bases and 1 base, with 9 bases remaining between them. Germline V gene sequence: CDR1 SGHTA, CDR2 FQGTGA. The full variable domain, completed using reference TRBV7-3 and TRBJ2-1, is GAGVSQTPSNKVTEKGKYVELRCDPISGHTALYWYRQSLGQGPEFLIYFQGTGAADDSGLPNDRFFAVRPEGSVSTLKIQRTERGDSAVYLCASSLGLPSYNEQFFGPGTRLTVL.

This chain uses TRBV5-4 with TRBJ1-2; 9 bases align to TRBD1. The CDR3 runs 15 residues. Germline V gene lookup returns CDR1 SGHNT and CDR2 YYREEE (reference sequence). The J segment lost 4 bases and the V segment lost 4 bases, leaving 8 bases of the junction unmatched. The CDR3 is CASSLPGTGIYGYTF. CDR3 in DNA: TGTGCCAGCAGCCTCCCCGGGACAGGGATCTATGGCTACACCTTC.

This chain joins TRBV30 and TRBJ2-5; D is unclear. Germline values: CDR1 GTSNPN, CDR2 SVGIG (reference sequence). The CDR3 runs 12 residues. V gave up 0 bases and J gave up 5 bases, with 7 bases separating them. CDR3 DNA: TGTGCCTGGAGTGTAAATAGTGAGACCCAGTACTTC. This codes for CAWSVNSETQYF.

This chain uses TRBV5-1 with TRBJ2-3, with 12 bases lining up with TRBD2. Trimming removed 3 bases from V and 2 bases from J; junction bases left unmatched: 4. This CDR3 has 16 amino acids. The germline V gene has CDR1 SGHRS and CDR2 YFSETQ. The CDR3 protein is CASSWGTSGPTDTQYF. CDR3 DNA sequence: TGCGCCAGCAGCTGGGGGACTAGCGGGCCCACAGATACGCAGTATTTT.

This clone was recorded many times. This chain uses TRBV4-1 with TRBJ1-3; 7 nucleotides agree with TRBD1. The junction had 3 bases not matched to a gene; V was cut back by 1 base and J by 3 bases. Germline values: CDR1 MGHRA, CDR2 YSYEKL. The CDR3 covers 15 residues. The CDR3 here is CASSQGQGNGNTIYF. In nucleotides, the CDR3 is TGCGCCAGCAGCCAAGGACAGGGTAATGGAAACACCATATATTTT.

The chain carries TRBV6-2 or TRBV6-3 and TRBJ1-5; D may be TRBD1 (5 bases). The germline V and J ends were trimmed by 0 bases and 5 bases, with 20 bases remaining between them. The CDR3 runs to 18 residues. Per germline, CDR1 MNHEY and CDR2 SVGEGT. As DNA, the CDR3 is TGTGCCAGCAGTTACTCGTTCGGTCGCAGGGACTCATATCAGCCCCAGCATTTT. It encodes CASSYSFGRRDSYQPQHF.

CDR3 amino acids: CASGAQGANQPQHF. CDR3 bases: TGTGCCAGTGGGGCTCAGGGGGCCAATCAGCCCCAGCATTTT. This chain connects TRBV19 to TRBJ1-5, with 8 bases that match TRBD1. The V gene's germline CDR1 is LNHDA and CDR2 SQIVND (reference sequence). The V and J ends lost 8 bases and 3 bases, in that order; junction bases with no gene match: 6. The CDR3 length is 14 residues.

The gene calls are TRBV5-1 and TRBJ1-2; D gene uncertain. CDR3 length: 13 amino acids. V shed 2 bases and J shed 6 bases, with 11 bases lying between them. The germline CDR1 and CDR2 sequences are SGHRS and YFSETQ. The DNA for the CDR3 is TGCGCCAGCAGCTTTTCTGGAGAAGATGGCTACACCTTC. Translation: CASSFSGEDGYTF.

The rearrangement joins TRBV28 to TRBJ1-6; 11 positions match TRBD1. V gave up 4 bases and J gave up 8 bases; unmatched junction bases: 1. Per germline, CDR1 MDHEN and CDR2 SYDVKM. This CDR3 has 14 amino acids. The CDR3 nucleotides read TGTGCCAGCAGTTGGGGACAGGGGGATTCACCCCTCCACTTT. This translates into CASSWGQGDSPLHF.

CDR3 sequence: CASSVGRGNEQFF. CDR3 nucleotides: TGTGCCAGCAGTGTCGGGAGGGGTAATGAGCAGTTCTTC. V is TRBV2 and J is TRBJ2-1, with 8 positions matching TRBD2. After removal of 4 bases from V and 7 bases from J, the junction contained 3 bases not matched to a gene. Germline V gene lookup returns CDR1 SNHLY and CDR2 FYNNEI. This CDR3 spans 13 amino acids.

This clone came up a few times. The rearrangement uses TRBV6-5 and TRBJ1-2; D remains unclear. Germline lookup yields CDR1 MNHEY and CDR2 SVGAGI. The CDR3 runs to 15 residues. Between the trimmed V and J ends, which lost 3 bases and 4 bases, there was a span of 15 bases. The CDR3 bases are TGTGCCAGCAGTTATTCTTTCTCCGGGGTCTATGGCTACACCTTC. Protein sequence: CASSYSFSGVYGYTF.